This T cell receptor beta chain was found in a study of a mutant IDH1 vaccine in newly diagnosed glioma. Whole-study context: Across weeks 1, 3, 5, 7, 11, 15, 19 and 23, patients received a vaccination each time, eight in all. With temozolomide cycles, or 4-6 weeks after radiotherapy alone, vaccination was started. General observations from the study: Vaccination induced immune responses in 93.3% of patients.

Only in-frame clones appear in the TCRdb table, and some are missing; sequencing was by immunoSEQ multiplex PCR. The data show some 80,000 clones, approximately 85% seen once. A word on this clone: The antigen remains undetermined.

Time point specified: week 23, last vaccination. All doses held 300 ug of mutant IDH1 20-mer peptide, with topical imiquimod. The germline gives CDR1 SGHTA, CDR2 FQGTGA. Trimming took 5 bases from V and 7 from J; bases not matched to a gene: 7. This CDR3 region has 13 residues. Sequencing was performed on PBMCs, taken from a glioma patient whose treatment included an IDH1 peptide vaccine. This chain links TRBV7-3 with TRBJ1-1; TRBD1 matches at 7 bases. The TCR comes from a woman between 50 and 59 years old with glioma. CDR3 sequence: CASSSDREGEAFF. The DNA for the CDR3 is TGTGCCAGCAGCAGCGACAGGGAGGGTGAAGCTTTCTTT. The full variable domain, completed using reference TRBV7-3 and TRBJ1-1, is GAGVSQTPSNKVTEKGKYVELRCDPISGHTALYWYRQSLGQGPEFLIYFQGTGAADDSGLPNDRFFAVRPEGSVSTLKIQRTERGDSAVYLCASSSDREGEAFFGQGTRLTVV.